What follows is one T cell receptor beta chain and its context. There is no known antigen for this receptor. The record has no base qualities; no much larger clone is one base away. This sample was included in a study of response to subunit inactivated influenza vaccine (dated by TCRdb to the late 2010s). About the study as a whole: The study used deep quantitative T cell receptor repertoire profiling to track responses to a trivalent subunit inactivated influenza vaccine. The research as a whole found: The authors suggested that each seasonal influenza vaccination may recruit only a limited number of new T cells.

The protocol used for the library was RT-PCR. Sequencing was performed on an Illumina HiSeq 2500. TCRdb cleaned the public reads at Q25 with fastp, built clones with MiXCR and kept in-frame beta chains. Duplicate CDR3 protein sequences are folded into a single record with the most common DNA and genes. Within this sample are 700,000 to 800,000 distinct CDR3 sequences, with roughly 18% of them counted one time only. 11% of the sample is in the top ten clones. CDR1 and CDR2 are read off the germline V gene (reference sequence) as SEHNR and FQNEAQ. Its CDR3 holds 14 amino acids, cysteine through phenylalanine. CDR3 DNA only is kept here, 42 bases in frame from base 1. V is shortened by 7 bases, J by 3 bases, and the region joining them spans 16 bases.

The sequence was collected from a man in his forties or fifties who received an inactivated influenza vaccine. Donor details come from another sample of the same person, matched by shared clones. The sequence is built from TRBV7-9 and TRBJ2-7, and TRBD1 may be the D gene, going by 6 matching bases. The starting material was PBMCs from blood, obtained roughly 5 days after vaccination. The sequenced DNA: TGTGCCAGCAACCAGGGGCAGGGTGACTACGAGCAGTACTTC. Translated, this gives CASNQGQGDYEQYF.